The 18 T cell receptor beta chains below all came from one sample that was sequenced in a study of OX40 agonist ivuxolimab in advanced cancers. The library was generated by the immunoSEQ multiplex PCR assay. TCRdb limited this immuneACCESS table to in-frame rearrangements with V and J called. A share of clones is missing; checked studies link under half to unresolved V genes, and the rest is unexplained. The sample data list roughly 100,000 clones, and around nine tenths of these were observed just once. Together, the top ten hold approximately 0.5% of the sample. The sequencing here drew on CD4+ or CD8+ T cells sorted from blood, taken in a trial of the OX40 agonist ivuxolimab. The receptors here all came from an adult with an advanced solid tumor such as melanoma, head and neck, liver or kidney cancer.

This sequence joins TRBV11-2 and TRBJ2-1; possibly TRBD2 for D (6 bases). V lost 5 bases to trimming and J lost 1 base, with 12 bases between them. The CDR3 has 15 amino acids. Germline values: CDR1 SGHAT, CDR2 FQNNGV. In DNA form, the CDR3 reads TGTGCCAGCAGCCCCGGGACTTCTTCCTACAATGAGCAGTTCTTC. Protein: CASSPGTSSYNEQFF.

The J gene is TRBJ1-1, the V gene TRBV18; D not certain. The germline V gene has CDR1 KGHSH and CDR2 LQKENI. The V end lost 0 bases, the J end lost 3 bases, and 5 bases lay between the germline ends. The CDR3 is 13 amino acids. CDR3 residues: CASSPPRDTEAFF. The CDR3 region has the DNA TGTGCCAGCTCACCACCCCGGGACACTGAAGCTTTCTTT.

The CDR3 nucleotides are TGTGCCAGCAGCCCTCAGGAGGGGGGATCACCCCTCCACTTT. Encoded protein: CASSPQEGGSPLHF. The V call is TRBV9, the J call TRBJ1-6, with a tentative D call TRBD1 (6 bases). Looked up from germline, CDR1 is SGDLS and CDR2 is YYNGEE. The germline V and J ends were trimmed by 4 bases and 10 bases, with 15 bases remaining between them. This CDR3 has 14 residues. The full variable domain, its missing parts supplied by reference TRBV9 and TRBJ1-6, is DSGVTQTPKHLITATGQRVTLRCSPRSGDLSVYWYQQSLDQGLQFLIQYYNGEERAKGNILERFSAQQFPDLHSELNLSSLELGDSALYFCASSPQEGGSPLHFGNGTRLTVT.

The chain uses TRBV5-4 and TRBJ1-1; D unclear. Germline CDR1 reads SGHNT; CDR2 reads YYREEE (reference sequence). The CDR3 totals 12 residues. V lost 4 bases, J lost 8 bases, and 12 bases lay in between. The CDR3 reads CASSISLREAFF. DNA for the CDR3: TGTGCCAGCAGCATATCCCTTAGAGAAGCTTTCTTT.

The chain uses TRBV7-2 and TRBJ2-1; 8 positions agree with TRBD2. Germline CDR1 reads SGHTA; CDR2 reads FQGNSA. V trimming: 1 base; J trimming: 10 bases; junction bases outside the gene matches: 3. CDR3 size: 13 residues. The CDR3 here is CASSLERGREQFF. In DNA, the CDR3 is TGTGCCAGCAGCTTAGAGCGGGGGAGAGAGCAGTTCTTC.

This sequence joins TRBV5-1 and TRBJ1-6, with 8 bases aligning to TRBD1. From germline, CDR1 is SGHRS and CDR2 YFSETQ. Germline trimming cut 1 base from V and 3 bases from J; bases unmatched to any gene: 6. The CDR3 extends over 17 amino acids. This chain's CDR3 is CASSLFGQGDYNSPLHF. The CDR3 DNA reads TGCGCCAGCAGCTTGTTCGGACAGGGAGACTATAATTCACCCCTCCACTTT.

This clone was seen a handful of times. V usage is TRBV27 and J usage is TRBJ2-1, with 10 bases lining up with TRBD2. CDR1 MNHEY and CDR2 SMNVEV come from the germline V gene (reference sequence). The CDR3 is 15 residues long. The junction had 6 bases not matched to a gene; V was cut back by 3 bases and J by 7 bases. The CDR3 reads CASSFGSGGSNEQFF. The CDR3 bases are TGTGCCAGCAGTTTCGGTAGCGGGGGGTCGAATGAGCAGTTCTTC.

This chain connects TRBV19 to TRBJ1-1, with a possible D match to TRBD1 (5 bases). With 7 bases removed from V and 6 bases from J, the gap between germline ends came to 18 bases. The CDR3 sequence is 14 residues long. Germline CDR1 is LNHDA and CDR2 is SQIVND (reference sequence). The chain's CDR3 is CASKSQGVGSEAFF. CDR3 nucleotides: TGTGCCAGTAAAAGCCAAGGGGTGGGATCTGAAGCTTTCTTT. The full variable domain, in which reference TRBV19 and TRBJ1-1 provide the parts outside the CDR3, is DGGITQSPKYLFRKEGQNVTLSCEQNLNHDAMYWYRQDPGQGLRLIYYSQIVNDFQKGDIAEGYSVSREKKESFPLTVTSAQKNPTAFYLCASKSQGVGSEAFFGQGTRLTVV.

CDR3 loop: CASSSPGQGNSPLHF. Written as DNA, the CDR3 is TGTGCCAGCAGCAGTCCGGGACAGGGAAATTCACCCCTCCACTTT. The gene calls are TRBV7-2 and TRBJ1-6; 9 nucleotides agree with TRBD1. Germline V gene lookup returns CDR1 SGHTA and CDR2 FQGNSA. The CDR3 sequence is 15 residues long. The ends lost 5 bases at V and 7 bases at J; junction bases unmatched: 6.

This chain joins TRBV28 and TRBJ2-7; no clear D gene. V gave up 7 bases and J gave up 0 bases, with 16 bases separating them. The CDR3 length is 15 residues. CDR1 is MDHEN, CDR2 SYDVKM, per germline. CDR3 DNA: TGTGCCAGCATACCGGAAACCCCTAGCTCCTACGAGCAGTACTTC. Translation: CASIPETPSSYEQYF.

The table lists this clone with a count of one. This rearrangement joins TRBV30 to TRBJ1-3; D is unresolved. CDR3 size: 13 residues. Germline V gene sequence: CDR1 GTSNPN, CDR2 SVGIG (reference sequence). Trimming took 4 bases from V and 4 from J, leaving 11 bases between them. The CDR3, as DNA: TGTGCCTGGATACACAAGGCGGGAAACACCATATATTTT. Translated: CAWIHKAGNTIYF.

This clone was observed once. The chain carries TRBV6-5 and TRBJ2-3; 7 bases fit TRBD2. V lost 11 bases, J lost 3 bases, and 8 bases stayed unmatched. CDR1 and CDR2 from the germline V gene are MNHEY and SVGAGI. This CDR3 is 13 amino acids long. CDR3 amino acids: CAEIPGRTDTQYF. The DNA for the CDR3 is TGTGCCGAGATTCCCGGGAGGACAGATACGCAGTATTTT.

The gene calls are TRBV5-6 and TRBJ1-1; D may be TRBD1 (5 bases). The ends were cut back, 4 bases at V and 0 bases at J, with 10 bases in the middle. From germline, CDR1 is SGHDT and CDR2 YYEEEE. CDR3 length equals 14 residues. CDR3 DNA sequence: TGTGCCAGCAGCCCCGGGACGGTGAACACTGAAGCTTTCTTT. Its translation is CASSPGTVNTEAFF.

The chain recombines TRBV5-1 with TRBJ1-1; D not certain. Trimming stripped 4 bases from V and 0 bases from J, with 7 bases between. Germline V gene data show CDR1 as SGHRS and CDR2 as YFSETQ. The CDR3 is 13 residues long. DNA for the CDR3: TGCGCCAGCAGCCCCCGAATGAACACTGAAGCTTTCTTT. Translation gives CASSPRMNTEAFF.

Only a few counts were recorded for this clone. The chain recombines TRBV9 with TRBJ2-2; D may be TRBD2 (5 bases). V was pared by 0 bases and J by 5 bases, with 14 bases between. CDR1 and CDR2 (germline): SGDLS, YYNGEE. The CDR3 runs 16 residues. CDR3 sequence reads: CASSVGGQPLTGELFF. Here the CDR3 DNA reads TGTGCCAGCAGCGTAGGAGGGCAACCCCTGACCGGGGAGCTGTTTTTT.

The rearrangement joins TRBV4-3 to TRBJ2-7, with D tentatively TRBD1 (6 bases). The V end lost 4 bases, the J end lost 6 bases, and 16 bases lay between the germline ends. The germline V gene has CDR1 LGHNA and CDR2 YSLEER. CDR3 length: 14 amino acids. The CDR3 DNA follows: TGCGCCAGCAGCCCGGCGACAGGTATCACCGAGCAGTACTTC. As protein: CASSPATGITEQYF.

The CDR3 spells CASSATGANYGYTF. The CDR3, as DNA: TGTGCCAGCAGTGCGACAGGGGCTAACTATGGCTACACCTTC. The gene calls are TRBV6-5 and TRBJ1-2, with TRBD1 matching over 8 bases. Germline assignment: CDR1 MNHEY and CDR2 SVGAGI. V lost 5 bases to trimming and J lost 0 bases; unmatched junction nucleotides: 2. The CDR3 sequence is 14 residues long.

The rearrangement uses TRBV5-4 and TRBJ2-3; D is ambiguous. Germline V gives CDR1 SGHNT, CDR2 YYREEE (reference sequence). This CDR3 comprises 13 residues. V was clipped by 4 bases and J by 3 bases, with 9 bases between them. The CDR3 coding sequence is TGTGCCAGCAGCCAAAAAACGACAGATACGCAGTATTTT. As protein: CASSQKTTDTQYF. The full variable domain, with the rest looked up from reference TRBV5-4 and TRBJ2-3, is ETGVTQSPTHLIKTRGQQVTLRCSSQSGHNTVSWYQQALGQGPQFIFQYYREEENGRGNFPPRFSGLQFPNYSSELNVNALELDDSALYLCASSQKTTDTQYFGPGTRLTVL.